Listed below are T cell receptor beta chains from one sample, sequenced in a study of blood T cell repertoires in COVID-19. TCRdb keeps only in-frame clones here, not all; method: immunoSEQ multiplex PCR. This sample has 200,000 to 250,000 clones, with roughly 80% found just once. Sequencing was done on a sample of peripheral blood. All receptors come from a woman of 80 years or more with COVID-19, enrolled during active disease. CDR3s include the opening cysteine and the closing phenylalanine or tryptophan. Each record gives: J gene, D gene, CDR3 length, clone size, V gene, CDR3 DNA, CDR3 protein. A D gene is named only where the DNA matches it firmly. Clone size is not always given. Where it is, it says once, few, many or a class for expanded clones.

TRBJ2-3 | . | 16 | . | TRBV6-1 | TGTGCCAGCAGTGAAGAGAAGAGGTTCCGCACAGATACGCAGTATTTT | CASSEEKRFRTDTQYF
TRBJ2-1 | . | 16 | . | TRBV19 | TGTGCCAGTAGTGAAAAGCACCCAAGCTCCTACAATGAGCAGTTCTTC | CASSEKHPSSYNEQFF
TRBJ1-5 | . | 14 | few | TRBV10-3 | TGTGCCATCAGTGAGGCGCAGGGAGGTCAGCCCCAGCATTTT | CAISEAQGGQPQHF
TRBJ1-3 | TRBD1 | 14 | . | TRBV9 | TGTGCCAGCAGCGTCGGGACAGGGGGAAACACCATATATTTT | CASSVGTGGNTIYF
TRBJ2-3 | . | 16 | . | TRBV27 | TGTGCCAGCAGGCGCAGGGGCAGGGAAGGCACAGATACGCAGTATTTT | CASRRRGREGTDTQYF
TRBJ2-1 | TRBD2 | 17 | . | TRBV9 | TGTGCCAGCACTCGGTCTGAGGGACTAGCGGTCTACAATGAGCAGTTCTTC | CASTRSEGLAVYNEQFF
TRBJ2-1 | . | 12 | . | TRBV11-1 | TGTGCCAGCAGTCCCGAGAACAATGAGCAGTTCTTC | CASSPENNEQFF
TRBJ2-5 | TRBD2 | 20 | . | TRBV3-1/TRBV3-2 | TGTGCCAGCAGCCATCAACAGGTGGGATCTAGCGGGGGATACCAAGAGACCCAGTACTTC | CASSHQQVGSSGGYQETQYF
TRBJ1-4 | . | 17 | . | TRBV6-1 | TGTGCCAGCAGTGAAGGCCGGGGGGACGGCGTTAATGAAAAACTGTTTTTT | CASSEGRGDGVNEKLFF
TRBJ1-1 | TRBD1 | 14 | few | TRBV5-1 | TGCGCCAGCAGCCAGACAGGGAGTTCCACTGAAGCTTTCTTT | CASSQTGSSTEAFF
TRBJ1-3 | . | 18 | . | TRBV5-1 | TGCGCCAGCAGCTTGGGTCGACCTAGCCAAGGTTCTGGAAACACCATATATTTT | CASSLGRPSQGSGNTIYF
TRBJ1-4 | . | 15 | . | TRBV3-1/TRBV3-2 | TGTGCCAGCAGCCCTACCCGGGAAACGGGTGAAAAACTGTTTTTT | CASSPTRETGEKLFF
TRBJ2-1 | . | 12 | . | TRBV2 | TGTGCCAGCAGTGAGTGGGCAAATGAGCAGTTCTTC | CASSEWANEQFF
TRBJ2-1 | TRBD2 | 15 | . | TRBV7-3 | TGTGCCAGCAGCCTAGCGACTAGCGGGGACAATGAGCAGTTCTTC | CASSLATSGDNEQFF
TRBJ1-2 | TRBD1 | 14 | . | TRBV15 | TGTGCCACCAGCAGTCGGGACAGGGCGGATGGCTACACCTTC | CATSSRDRADGYTF
TRBJ2-2 | . | 14 | . | TRBV7-3 | TGTGCCAGCAGCTTGTACGGGGTTACCGGGGAGCTGTTTTTT | CASSLYGVTGELFF
TRBJ2-3 | TRBD2 | 15 | . | TRBV7-9 | TGTGCCAGCAGCCTAAGACTAGCAGGCACAGATACGCAGTATTTT | CASSLRLAGTDTQYF
TRBJ2-7 | TRBD1 | 15 | few | TRBV28 | TGTGCCAGCAGTTCTGGACAGGGTAATAGTCCCGAGCAGTACTTC | CASSSGQGNSPEQYF
TRBJ1-3 | . | 13 | once | TRBV19 | TGTGCCACCTTACAGGGCCCTGGAAACACCATATATTTT | CATLQGPGNTIYF
TRBJ2-5 | TRBD1 | 15 | . | TRBV19 | TGTGCCAGTAGTATGGGACAGACGTACCAAGAGACCCAGTACTTC | CASSMGQTYQETQYF
TRBJ1-1 | . | 13 | . | TRBV7-9 | TGTGCCAGCAATGCCCGGAGGGACACTGAAGCTTTCTTT | CASNARRDTEAFF
TRBJ2-7 | . | 14 | . | TRBV27 | TGTGCCAGCAGTTTCCGGGACACCTCCTACGAGCAGTACTTC | CASSFRDTSYEQYF
TRBJ1-6 | . | 11 | . | TRBV7-9 | TGTGCCAGCGCGGGGAATTCACCCCTCCACTTT | CASAGNSPLHF
TRBJ1-2 | . | 15 | once | TRBV29-1 | TGCAGCGTTGAAGGCTGGACAAGTCCGACGGGCGGCTACACCTTC | CSVEGWTSPTGGYTF
TRBJ1-2 | TRBD1 | 14 | few | TRBV7-9 | TGTGCCAGCAGCTTAGGGACAGGGGACTATGGCTACACCTTC | CASSLGTGDYGYTF
TRBJ1-2 | TRBD1 | 15 | . | TRBV15 | TGTGCCACCAGCCAGACCCCACAGGGGCTGGGAGGCTACACCTTC | CATSQTPQGLGGYTF
TRBJ2-1 | . | 19 | . | TRBV3-1/TRBV3-2 | TGTGCCAGCAGCCAAGATTATCCCAGCGGCCATAGCTCCTACAATGAGCAGTTCTTC | CASSQDYPSGHSSYNEQFF
TRBJ2-2 | TRBD2 | 20 | . | TRBV4-1 | TGCGCCAGCAGCCACAACCTCCGACTAGCGGGGGGAAAGAACACCGGGGAGCTGTTTTTT | CASSHNLRLAGGKNTGELFF
TRBJ1-1 | . | 16 | . | TRBV5-1 | TGCGCCAGCAGCTTGGCCACGGCACGGGGGAACACTGAAGCTTTCTTT | CASSLATARGNTEAFF
TRBJ2-7 | . | 13 | . | TRBV6-5 | TGTGCCAGCAGCCCCGGGGGGCGCGATGGGCAGTACTTC | CASSPGGRDGQYF
TRBJ1-1 | . | 12 | . | TRBV3-1/TRBV3-2 | TGTGCCAGCAGCCAATCGGGGTATGAAGCTTTCTTT | CASSQSGYEAFF
TRBJ2-1 | TRBD1 | 17 | . | TRBV24-1 | TGTGCCACCAGTGGTCCCTCCGGGACAGGGGTCAACAATGAGCAGTTCTTC | CATSGPSGTGVNNEQFF
TRBJ1-3 | TRBD1 | 15 | . | TRBV7-2 | TGTGCCAGCAGCTCGCAAACAGGGGCTGGAAACACCATATATTTT | CASSSQTGAGNTIYF
TRBJ1-2 | . | 15 | once | TRBV7-6 | TGTGCCAGCAGCCGCAGATTAGACAGCCGTGGGGGCTACACCTTC | CASSRRLDSRGGYTF
TRBJ1-5 | . | 13 | . | TRBV5-1 | TGCGCCAGCAGCTTGGATGGGAGTCAGCCCCAGCATTTT | CASSLDGSQPQHF
TRBJ2-1 | TRBD1 | 14 | few | TRBV11-3 | TGTGCCAGCAGCCAAAGACAGGGGGTGAATGAGCAGTTCTTC | CASSQRQGVNEQFF
TRBJ2-7 | . | 12 | . | TRBV13 | TGTGCCAGCAGCTTATCCGGGAGCGAGCAGTACTTC | CASSLSGSEQYF
TRBJ1-5 | . | 18 | once | TRBV15 | TGTGCCACCAGCAGAGATTTGGGTGGGGCAGGTGGAAATCAGCCCCAGCATTTT | CATSRDLGGAGGNQPQHF
TRBJ2-1 | TRBD1 | 15 | few | TRBV24-1 | TGTGCCACCAGTGACCCTAGGACAGGGGACAATGAGCAGTTCTTC | CATSDPRTGDNEQFF
TRBJ2-2 | TRBD1 | 16 | few | TRBV9 | TGTGCCAGCAGCGTAGGGAGGACAGGGAACACCGGGGAGCTGTTTTTT | CASSVGRTGNTGELFF
TRBJ1-6 | TRBD1 | 16 | . | TRBV5-1 | TGCGCCAGCAGCCCAGACCGGGACAGCGATAATTCACCCCTCCACTTT | CASSPDRDSDNSPLHF
TRBJ1-4 | . | 14 | . | TRBV13 | TGTGCCAGCAGCCCCCCTCCCGGTAATGAAAAACTGTTTTTT | CASSPPPGNEKLFF
TRBJ1-2 | TRBD1 | 14 | . | TRBV5-4 | TGTGCCAGCAGCTCGGAGGGACAGGGCTATGGCTACACCTTC | CASSSEGQGYGYTF
TRBJ1-2 | . | 17 | . | TRBV19 | TGTGCCAGTAGTATAGGGGGCCAAATCCCCCTCGGCTATGGCTACACCTTC | CASSIGGQIPLGYGYTF
TRBJ1-1 | TRBD1 | 13 | once | TRBV6-5 | TGTGCCAGCAGCATTGACAGGGACACTGAAGCTTTCTTT | CASSIDRDTEAFF
TRBJ1-6 | . | 13 | . | TRBV4-2 | TGTGCCAGCAGCCTCCAGTCTAATTCACCCCTCCACTTT | CASSLQSNSPLHF
TRBJ1-2 | TRBD1 | 13 | . | TRBV10-3 | TGTGCCATCCATGGGGGGGACAGGGGTAGCTACACCTTC | CAIHGGDRGSYTF